The T cell receptor (beta chain) under discussion was sequenced for a study of T cell responses to AZD1222 COVID-19 vaccine. This clone has more than one count but fewer than ten. Data came from immunoSEQ multiplex PCR; TCRdb stores just in-frame clones and leaves some out. The sample shows about 180,000 clones, 80% to 90% of them seen only once. The V gene's germline CDR1 is LNHDA and CDR2 SQIVND (reference sequence). The length of the CDR3 is 14 residues. Deletions cut 4 bases from V and 10 bases from J, with 14 bases between. The rearrangement joins TRBV19 to TRBJ1-6, with D possibly TRBD1 on 5 matching bases. The sequencing used peripheral blood, collected on day 0 of AZD1222 vaccination. The clonotype was recovered from an adult in good health. The CDR3 spells CASSTEGGASPLHF. The CDR3 DNA is TGTGCCAGTAGTACCGAGGGAGGGGCCTCACCCCTCCACTTT.